This T cell receptor (beta chain) was profiled in a study of T cell repertoires in cytomegalovirus infection (dated by TCRdb to between 2017 and 2020). Some background on the complete study: The peptide stimulations were aimed at well-studied HLA-B-restricted epitopes as well as recently identified HLA-C-restricted CMV epitopes, whose presentation resists viral immunomodulation. Donor HLA type was relevant to the analysis, as public TCR beta signatures indicated carriage of CMV infection together with the matching HLA type. Study-wide findings and limitations: In both this cohort and an independent roughly 330-donor cohort, the cumulative frequency of public TCR beta family members distinguished carriers of CMV infection plus the relevant HLA type. The ex vivo response was dominated by HLA-C-restricted CMV-specific TCR beta clonotypes, which also provided the single most frequent clonotype in two of eight donors.

Sequencing relied on an Illumina HiSeq 1500. TCRdb reprocessed the public reads (quality trimming at Q25 with fastp, clone calling with MiXCR) and kept in-frame beta chains. CDR3 protein duplicates are merged, each entry listing the most common genes and DNA. The sample profile shows tens of thousands of distinct CDR3 sequences; just over 20% of them were found once. The ten largest make up roughly two thirds of the sample. The treatment or condition label, read with the paper, signifies: in vitro stimulation with specific CMV peptide epitopes to enrich CMV-specific T cells. V loses 4 bases of germline sequence and J loses 2 bases, and the interval between the two ends is 16 bases. Including the terminal cysteine and phenylalanine, the CDR3 comprises 16 residues. The entry retains the CDR3 DNA only, 48 bases that are in frame from base 1. The CDR1 and CDR2 encoded by the germline V gene are SGHTA and FQGNSA.

The table lists this clonotype with a few counts. What antigen it recognizes has not been identified. No per-base quality is available; no much larger clone lies one base away. The TCR was taken from a human donor in good health (CMV status not recorded). Some clones in this sample may be carry-over from other donors' samples. The rearranged segments are TRBV7-2 and TRBJ2-3; TRBD1 is a possible D gene, resting on 7 matching bases. The sequenced sample was CD8+ T cells from cultured PBMCs, obtained from culture after CMV antigen stimulation. The CDR3 reads as follows: CASSYEEGALTDTQYF. At the DNA level, the sequence is TGTGCCAGCAGCTACGAGGAGGGGGCCCTCACAGATACGCAGTATTTT.